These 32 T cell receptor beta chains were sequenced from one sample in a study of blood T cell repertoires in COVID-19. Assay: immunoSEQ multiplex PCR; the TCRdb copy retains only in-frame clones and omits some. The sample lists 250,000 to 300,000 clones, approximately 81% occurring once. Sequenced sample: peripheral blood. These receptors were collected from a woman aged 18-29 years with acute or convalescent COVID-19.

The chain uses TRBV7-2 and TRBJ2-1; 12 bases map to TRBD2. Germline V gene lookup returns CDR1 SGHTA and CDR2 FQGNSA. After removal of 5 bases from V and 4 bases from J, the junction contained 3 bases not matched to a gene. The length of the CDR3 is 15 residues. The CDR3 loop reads CASSRLAGGYNEQFF. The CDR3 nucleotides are TGTGCCAGCAGCCGGCTAGCGGGAGGGTACAATGAGCAGTTCTTC. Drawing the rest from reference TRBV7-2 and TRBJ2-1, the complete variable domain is GAGVSQSPSNKVTEKGKDVELRCDPISGHTALYWYRQSLGQGLEFLIYFQGNSAPDKSGLPSDRFSAERTGGSVSTLTIQRTQQEDSAVYLCASSRLAGGYNEQFFGPGTRLTVL.

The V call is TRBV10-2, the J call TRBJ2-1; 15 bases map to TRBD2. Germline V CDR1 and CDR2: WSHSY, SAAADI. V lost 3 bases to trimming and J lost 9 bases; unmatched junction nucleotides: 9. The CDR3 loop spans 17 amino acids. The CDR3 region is CASSDPGLAGGLGEQFF. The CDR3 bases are TGCGCCAGCAGTGACCCGGGACTAGCGGGAGGTCTCGGTGAGCAGTTCTTC.

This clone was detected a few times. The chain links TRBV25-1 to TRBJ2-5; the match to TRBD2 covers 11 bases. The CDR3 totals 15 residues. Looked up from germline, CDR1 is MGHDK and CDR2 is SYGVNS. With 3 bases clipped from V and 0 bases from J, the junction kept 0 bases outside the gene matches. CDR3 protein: CASSEGLADQETQYF. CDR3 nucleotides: TGTGCCAGCAGTGAGGGACTAGCGGACCAAGAGACCCAGTACTTC.

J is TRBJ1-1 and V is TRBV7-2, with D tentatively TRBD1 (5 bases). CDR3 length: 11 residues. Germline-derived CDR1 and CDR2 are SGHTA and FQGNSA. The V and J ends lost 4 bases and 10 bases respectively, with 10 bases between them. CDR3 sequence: CASSWQGGAFF. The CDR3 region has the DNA TGTGCCAGCAGCTGGCAGGGAGGAGCTTTCTTT.

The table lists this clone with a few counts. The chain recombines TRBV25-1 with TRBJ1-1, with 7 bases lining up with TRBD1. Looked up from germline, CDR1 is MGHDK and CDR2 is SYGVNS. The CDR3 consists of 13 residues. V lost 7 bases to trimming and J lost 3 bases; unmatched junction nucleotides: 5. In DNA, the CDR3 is TGTGCCAGCACCCCGGGACAGTACACTGAAGCTTTCTTT. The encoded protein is CASTPGQYTEAFF.

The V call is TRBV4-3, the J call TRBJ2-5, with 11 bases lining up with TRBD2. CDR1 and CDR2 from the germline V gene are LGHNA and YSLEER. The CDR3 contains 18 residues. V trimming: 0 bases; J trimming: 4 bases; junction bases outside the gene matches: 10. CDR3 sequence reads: CASSQEFGLAGGVETQYF. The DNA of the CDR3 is TGCGCCAGCAGCCAAGAGTTCGGGCTAGCGGGAGGTGTAGAGACCCAGTACTTC.

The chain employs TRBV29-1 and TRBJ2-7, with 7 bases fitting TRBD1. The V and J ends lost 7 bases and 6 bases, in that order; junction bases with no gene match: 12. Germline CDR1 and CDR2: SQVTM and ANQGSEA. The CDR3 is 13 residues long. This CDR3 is CSAYGAGGLEQYF. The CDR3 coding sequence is TGCAGCGCCTACGGGGCAGGGGGTCTCGAGCAGTACTTC.

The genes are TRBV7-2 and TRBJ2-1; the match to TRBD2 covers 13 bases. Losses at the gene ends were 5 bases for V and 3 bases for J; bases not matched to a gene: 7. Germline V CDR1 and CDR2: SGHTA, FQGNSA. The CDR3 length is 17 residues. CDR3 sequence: CASSPVGTSGIYNEQFF. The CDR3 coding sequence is TGTGCCAGCAGCCCTGTCGGGACTAGCGGGATCTACAATGAGCAGTTCTTC.

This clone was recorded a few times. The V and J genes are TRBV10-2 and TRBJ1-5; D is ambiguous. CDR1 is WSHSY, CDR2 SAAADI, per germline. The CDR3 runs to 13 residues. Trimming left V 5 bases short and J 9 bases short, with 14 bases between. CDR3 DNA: TGCGCCAGCAGTATTGGCAGAGCAGGGCCCCAGCATTTT. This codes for CASSIGRAGPQHF.

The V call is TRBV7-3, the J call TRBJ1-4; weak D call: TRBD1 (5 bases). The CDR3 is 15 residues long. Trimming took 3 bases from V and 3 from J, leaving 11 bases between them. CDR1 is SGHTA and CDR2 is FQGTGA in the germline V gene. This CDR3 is CASSFTGGANEKLFF. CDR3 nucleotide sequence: TGTGCCAGCAGCTTCACTGGGGGGGCTAATGAAAAACTGTTTTTT.

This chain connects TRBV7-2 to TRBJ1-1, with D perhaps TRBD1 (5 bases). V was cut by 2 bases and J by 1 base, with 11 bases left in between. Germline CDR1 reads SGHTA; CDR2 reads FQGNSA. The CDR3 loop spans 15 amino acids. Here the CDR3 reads CASSLRGEWNTEAFF. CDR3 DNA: TGTGCCAGCAGCTTACGGGGGGAATGGAACACTGAAGCTTTCTTT.

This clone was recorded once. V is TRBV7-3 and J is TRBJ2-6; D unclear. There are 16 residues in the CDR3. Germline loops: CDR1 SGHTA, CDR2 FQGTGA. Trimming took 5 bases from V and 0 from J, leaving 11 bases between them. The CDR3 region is CASSPTTGSGANVLTF. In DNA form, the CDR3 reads TGTGCCAGCAGCCCTACGACGGGCTCTGGGGCCAACGTCCTGACTTTC.

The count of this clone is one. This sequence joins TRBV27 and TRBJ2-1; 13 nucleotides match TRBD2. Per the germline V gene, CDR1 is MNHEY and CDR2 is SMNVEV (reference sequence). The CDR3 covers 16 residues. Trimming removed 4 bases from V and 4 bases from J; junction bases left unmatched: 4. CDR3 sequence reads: CASSSMGLAGYNEQFF. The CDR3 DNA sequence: TGTGCCAGCAGTTCGATGGGACTAGCGGGATACAATGAGCAGTTCTTC.

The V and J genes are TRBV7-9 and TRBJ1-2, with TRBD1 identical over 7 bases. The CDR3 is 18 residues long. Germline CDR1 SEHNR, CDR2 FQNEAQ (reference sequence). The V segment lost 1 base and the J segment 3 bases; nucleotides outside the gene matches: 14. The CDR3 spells CASSLGLMGQLSYYGYTF. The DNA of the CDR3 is TGTGCCAGCAGCTTAGGCCTGATGGGACAGCTTTCTTACTATGGCTACACCTTC.

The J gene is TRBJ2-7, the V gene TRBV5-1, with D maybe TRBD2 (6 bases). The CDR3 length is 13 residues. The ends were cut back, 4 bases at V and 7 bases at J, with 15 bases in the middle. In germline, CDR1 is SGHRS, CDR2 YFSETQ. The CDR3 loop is CASSRRDNGEQYF. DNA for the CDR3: TGCGCCAGCAGCAGGCGGGATAATGGGGAGCAGTACTTC.

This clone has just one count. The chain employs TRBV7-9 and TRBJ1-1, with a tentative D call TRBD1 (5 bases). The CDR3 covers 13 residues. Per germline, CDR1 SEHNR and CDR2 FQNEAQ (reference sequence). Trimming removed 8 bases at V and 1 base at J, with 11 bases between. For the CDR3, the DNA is TGTGCCAGCCGGACACCGACGAACACTGAAGCTTTCTTT. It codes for CASRTPTNTEAFF.

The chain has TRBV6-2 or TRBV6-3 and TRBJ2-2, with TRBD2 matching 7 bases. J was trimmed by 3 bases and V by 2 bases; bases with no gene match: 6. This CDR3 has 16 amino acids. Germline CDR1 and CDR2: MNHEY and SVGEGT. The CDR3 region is CASSYGLAVDTGELFF. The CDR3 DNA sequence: TGTGCCAGCAGTTACGGGCTAGCGGTCGACACCGGGGAGCTGTTTTTT.

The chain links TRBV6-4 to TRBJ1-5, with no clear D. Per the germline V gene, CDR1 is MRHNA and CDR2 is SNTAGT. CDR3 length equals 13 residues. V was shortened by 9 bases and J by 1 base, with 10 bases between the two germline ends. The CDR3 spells CASAIWSNQPQHF. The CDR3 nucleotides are TGTGCCAGTGCTATCTGGAGCAATCAGCCCCAGCATTTT.

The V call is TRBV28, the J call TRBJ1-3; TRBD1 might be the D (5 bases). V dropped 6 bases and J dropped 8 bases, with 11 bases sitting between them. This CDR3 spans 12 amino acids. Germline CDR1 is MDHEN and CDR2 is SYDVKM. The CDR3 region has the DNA TGTGCCAGCAGCAAGGGGTGGGACACCATATATTTT. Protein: CASSKGWDTIYF.

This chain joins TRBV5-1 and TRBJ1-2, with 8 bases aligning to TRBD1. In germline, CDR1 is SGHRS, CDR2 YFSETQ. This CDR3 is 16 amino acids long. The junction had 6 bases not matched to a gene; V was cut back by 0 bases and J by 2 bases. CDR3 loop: CASSLASTGANYGYTF. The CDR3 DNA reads TGCGCCAGCAGCTTGGCCTCGACAGGGGCAAACTATGGCTACACCTTC.

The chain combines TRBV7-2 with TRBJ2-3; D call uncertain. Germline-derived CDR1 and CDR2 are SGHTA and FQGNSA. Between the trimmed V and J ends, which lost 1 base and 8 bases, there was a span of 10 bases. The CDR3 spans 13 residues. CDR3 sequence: CASSLVTAGTQYF. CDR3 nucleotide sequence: TGTGCCAGCAGCTTAGTGACGGCAGGTACGCAGTATTTT.

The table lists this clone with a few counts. CDR3 coding DNA: TGTGCCAGCAGTCCCCACCGGGAAGCTTTCTTT. This translates into CASSPHREAFF. The chain has TRBV6-5 and TRBJ1-1; no reliable D call. Germline CDR1 and CDR2: MNHEY and SVGAGI. There are 11 residues in the CDR3. Trimming took 5 bases from V and 8 from J, leaving 9 bases between them.

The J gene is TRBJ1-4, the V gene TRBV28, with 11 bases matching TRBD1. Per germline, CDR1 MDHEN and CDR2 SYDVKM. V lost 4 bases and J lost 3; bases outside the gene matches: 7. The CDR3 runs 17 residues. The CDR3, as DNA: TGTGCCAGCAGTTCCATGGGACAGGGGGTTCCTAATGAAAAACTGTTTTTT. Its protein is CASSSMGQGVPNEKLFF.

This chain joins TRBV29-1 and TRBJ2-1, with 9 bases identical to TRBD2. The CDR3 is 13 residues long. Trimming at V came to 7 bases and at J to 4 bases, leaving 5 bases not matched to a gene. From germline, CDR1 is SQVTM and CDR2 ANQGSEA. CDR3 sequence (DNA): TGCAGCGGTGTTAGCGGGGGATACAATGAGCAGTTCTTC. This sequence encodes CSGVSGGYNEQFF.

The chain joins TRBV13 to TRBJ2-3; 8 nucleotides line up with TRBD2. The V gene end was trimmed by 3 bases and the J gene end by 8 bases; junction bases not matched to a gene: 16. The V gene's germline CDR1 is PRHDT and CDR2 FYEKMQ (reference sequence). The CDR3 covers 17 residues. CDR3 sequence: CASSFKPGTSYFGTQYF. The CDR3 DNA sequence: TGTGCCAGCAGCTTTAAACCAGGGACTAGTTATTTCGGTACGCAGTATTTT.

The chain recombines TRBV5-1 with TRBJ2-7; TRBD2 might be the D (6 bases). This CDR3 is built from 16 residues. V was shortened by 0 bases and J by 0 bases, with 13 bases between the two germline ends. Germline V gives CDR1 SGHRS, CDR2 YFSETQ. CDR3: CASSLGDWRSSYEQYF. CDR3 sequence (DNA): TGCGCCAGCAGCTTGGGGGACTGGAGGAGCTCCTACGAGCAGTACTTC. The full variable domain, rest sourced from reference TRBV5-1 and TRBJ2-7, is KAGVTQTPRYLIKTRGQQVTLSCSPISGHRSVSWYQQTPGQGLQFLFEYFSETQRNKGNFPGRFSGRQFSNSRSEMNVSTLELGDSALYLCASSLGDWRSSYEQYFGPGTRLTVT.

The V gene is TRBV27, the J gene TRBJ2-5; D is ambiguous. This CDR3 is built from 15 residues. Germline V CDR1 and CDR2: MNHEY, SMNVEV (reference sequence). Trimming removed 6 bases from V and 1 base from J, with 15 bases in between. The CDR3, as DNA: TGTGCCAGCAGATACACCGTAGCTAGCCAAGAGACCCAGTACTTC. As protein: CASRYTVASQETQYF.

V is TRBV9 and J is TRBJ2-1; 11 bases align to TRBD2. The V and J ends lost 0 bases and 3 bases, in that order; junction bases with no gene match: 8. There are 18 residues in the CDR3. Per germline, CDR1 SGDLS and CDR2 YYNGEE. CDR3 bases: TGTGCCAGCAGCGTAGGGCCGGTAACTAGCGGGAGCTACAATGAGCAGTTCTTC. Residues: CASSVGPVTSGSYNEQFF.

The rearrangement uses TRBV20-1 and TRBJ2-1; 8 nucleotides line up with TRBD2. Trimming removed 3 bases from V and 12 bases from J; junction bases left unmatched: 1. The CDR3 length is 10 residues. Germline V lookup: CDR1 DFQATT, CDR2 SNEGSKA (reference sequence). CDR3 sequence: CSARGTRQFF. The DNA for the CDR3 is TGCAGTGCTAGGGGGACTAGGCAGTTCTTC.

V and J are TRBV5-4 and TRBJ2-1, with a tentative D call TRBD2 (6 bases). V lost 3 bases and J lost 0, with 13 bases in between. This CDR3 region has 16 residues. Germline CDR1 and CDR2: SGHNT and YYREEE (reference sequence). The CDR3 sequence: CASSSGGTASYNEQFF. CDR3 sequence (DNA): TGTGCCAGCAGCTCCGGGGGAACCGCCTCCTACAATGAGCAGTTCTTC.

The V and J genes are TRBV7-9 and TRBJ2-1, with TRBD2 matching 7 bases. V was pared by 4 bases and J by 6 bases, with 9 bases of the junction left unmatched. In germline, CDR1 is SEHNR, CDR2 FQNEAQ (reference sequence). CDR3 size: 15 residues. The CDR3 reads CASSSKGGSTNEQFF. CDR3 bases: TGTGCCAGCAGCTCCAAGGGCGGGAGTACCAATGAGCAGTTCTTC. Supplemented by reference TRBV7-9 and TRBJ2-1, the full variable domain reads DTGVSQNPRHKITKRGQNVTFRCDPISEHNRLYWYRQTLGQGPEFLTYFQNEAQLEKSRLLSDRFSAERPKGSFSTLEIQRTEQGDSAMYLCASSSKGGSTNEQFFGPGTRLTVL.

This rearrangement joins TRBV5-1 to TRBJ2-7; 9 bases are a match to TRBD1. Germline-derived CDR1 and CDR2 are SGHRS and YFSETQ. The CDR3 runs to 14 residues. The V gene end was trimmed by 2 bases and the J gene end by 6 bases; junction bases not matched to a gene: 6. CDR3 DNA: TGCGCCAGCAGCTTTCGGGACAGGGTCTCCGAGCAGTACTTC. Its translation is CASSFRDRVSEQYF.